These T cell receptor beta chains were read from a single sample in a study of T cell responses to AZD1222 COVID-19 vaccine. This table comes from immunoSEQ multiplex PCR, and its TCRdb copy is limited to in-frame clones, with some not included. The sample shows 150,000 to 200,000 clones, roughly 94% of them seen only once. This specimen was peripheral blood, taken 28 days after the second AZD1222 dose. The receptors originated from an adult who received the AZD1222 COVID-19 vaccine. The CDR3 runs from the conserved cysteine through the conserved F or W. A D gene is named only where the DNA matches it firmly. Some rows have no size entry. The others give once, few or many, or a class for an expanded clone.

d_call | j_call | clone_size | v_call | cdr3_nt | cdr3_aa
TRBD2 | TRBJ2-1 | - | TRBV4-3 | TGCGCCAGCGCGACTAGCGGGAATTACAATGAGCAGTTCTTC | CASATSGNYNEQFF
TRBD2 | TRBJ2-1 | - | TRBV6-5 | TGTGCCAGCAGTTATACTAGCGGGACGCGGGATGAGCAGTTCTTC | CASSYTSGTRDEQFF
TRBD1 | TRBJ1-3 | - | TRBV5-1 | TGCGCCAGCAGCTTGTTGGACAGGGTAAACACCATATATTTT | CASSLLDRVNTIYF
- | TRBJ2-1 | - | TRBV14 | TGTGCCAGCAGCCAAGATCATTCTAGCGCGTCCTACAATGAGCAGTTCTTC | CASSQDHSSASYNEQFF
TRBD2 | TRBJ2-1 | - | TRBV18 | TGTGCCAGCTCACCAGGACTAGCGGGAGGGCCTCGGAGCAATGAGCAGTTCTTC | CASSPGLAGGPRSNEQFF
- | TRBJ2-3 | - | TRBV28 | TGTGCCAGCAGCACTAGTAATCAGCCAGATACGCAGTATTTT | CASSTSNQPDTQYF
- | TRBJ1-2 | - | TRBV18 | TGTGCCAGCTCACCGCCCGGGGATGGGATCTATGGCTACACCTTC | CASSPPGDGIYGYTF
- | TRBJ1-2 | - | TRBV4-1 | TGCGCCAGCAGTCGAAACTTGGACCTCTATGGCTACACCTTC | CASSRNLDLYGYTF
- | TRBJ2-1 | - | TRBV11-2 | TGTGCCAGCAGCTTAGGTCGGGACACCCCCTACAATGAGCAGTTCTTC | CASSLGRDTPYNEQFF
TRBD2 | TRBJ2-1 | once | TRBV19 | TGTGCCAGTAGTGCGACTAGCGGGAGGGCCAATGAGCAGTTCTTC | CASSATSGRANEQFF
- | TRBJ1-1 | - | TRBV19 | TGTGCCAGTAGTGTTCAGGGCCGAGTCACTGAAGCTTTCTTT | CASSVQGRVTEAFF
TRBD1 | TRBJ1-6 | - | TRBV28 | TGTGCCAGCACCCCGGGACAGGGTCATTCACCCCTCCACTTT | CASTPGQGHSPLHF
- | TRBJ1-2 | - | TRBV5-5 | TGTGCCAGCAGTTACCCGGAGGGGCTGCCCTATGGCTACACCTTC | CASSYPEGLPYGYTF
- | TRBJ1-3 | - | TRBV7-2 | TGTGCCAGCAGCGTCGACAGCTCTGGAAACACCATATATTTT | CASSVDSSGNTIYF
- | TRBJ1-5 | - | TRBV3-1/TRBV3-2 | TGTGCCAGCAGCCCGGGGTTGGCCCCGGCCCAGCATTTT | CASSPGLAPAQHF
TRBD1 | TRBJ1-1 | - | TRBV27 | TGTGCCAGCAGTTTGGGGACAGGGGTTAACACTGAAGCTTTCTTT | CASSLGTGVNTEAFF
- | TRBJ1-2 | - | TRBV18 | TGTGCCAGCTCACCAGCCGACAGGTCCCATGGCTACACCTTC | CASSPADRSHGYTF
TRBD1 | TRBJ1-2 | - | TRBV5-1 | TGCGCCAGCAGCACCCGGGACAGGGGTTATGGCTACACCTTC | CASSTRDRGYGYTF
TRBD1 | TRBJ1-2 | - | TRBV7-9 | TGTGCCAGCAGCCCTCAGGGGGCGAGGGGCTACACCTTC | CASSPQGARGYTF
- | TRBJ2-5 | - | TRBV19 | TGTGCCAGTAGTATAGGGCAGTCGCTTGGGACCCAGTACTTC | CASSIGQSLGTQYF
- | TRBJ2-7 | - | TRBV19 | TGTGCCAGTACCCCGGCGGGCGGGAAGATCTACGAGCAGTACTTC | CASTPAGGKIYEQYF
TRBD1 | TRBJ1-1 | - | TRBV30 | TGTGCCTGGAGTGTAAACAGGGGGACTGAAGCTTTCTTT | CAWSVNRGTEAFF
- | TRBJ1-4 | - | TRBV30 | TGTGCCTGGAACCCCACAACTAATGAAAAACTGTTTTTT | CAWNPTTNEKLFF
- | TRBJ1-6 | - | TRBV18 | TGTGCCAGCTCACTACCAAGCTCCTATAATTCACCCCTCCACTTT | CASSLPSSYNSPLHF
TRBD2 | TRBJ2-2 | - | TRBV6-5 | TGTGCCAGCAGTACTAGCGACCCCGGGGAGCTGTTTTTT | CASSTSDPGELFF
- | TRBJ2-7 | - | TRBV20-1 | TGCAGTGCTAGGCCTTACTACGAGCAGTACTTC | CSARPYYEQYF
TRBD1 | TRBJ2-7 | - | TRBV28 | TGTGCCAGCAGTGTAACCGGGACAGGCCGCTACGAGCAGTACTTC | CASSVTGTGRYEQYF
- | TRBJ2-3 | - | TRBV9 | TGTGCCAGCAGCCTATTGACTAGTTTACCAGATACGCAGTATTTT | CASSLLTSLPDTQYF
TRBD2 | TRBJ2-1 | - | TRBV18 | TGTGCCAGCCTTCCTAGCGGGAGGGGATCCTACAATGAGCAGTTCTTC | CASLPSGRGSYNEQFF
TRBD1 | TRBJ2-7 | - | TRBV6-5 | TGTGCCAGCAGTTACTCTCGACAGGGGAACGGCGAGCAGTACTTC | CASSYSRQGNGEQYF
TRBD2 | TRBJ2-7 | - | TRBV4-1 | TGCGCCAGCAGCCAAGTGGCTAGCGGGAGTTACGAGCAGTACTTC | CASSQVASGSYEQYF
TRBD1 | TRBJ1-2 | - | TRBV13 | TGTGCCAGCAGCTTAGGTAGCAGGGGGCCTACCTTCTATGGCTACACCTTC | CASSLGSRGPTFYGYTF
- | TRBJ1-5 | - | TRBV4-1 | TGCGCCAGCAGCCAAGCAAGGAATCAGCCCCAGCATTTT | CASSQARNQPQHF
- | TRBJ1-1 | - | TRBV7-9 | TGTGCCAGCAGCCCCGCCGGGGCGAACACTGAAGCTTTCTTT | CASSPAGANTEAFF
- | TRBJ2-7 | - | TRBV19 | TGTGCCAGTAGTGCGGGGACAGCTGATCTATACGAGCAGTACTTC | CASSAGTADLYEQYF
TRBD1 | TRBJ1-2 | - | TRBV7-9 | TGTGCCAGCAGCTTAGCGGAAAACCGGGACAGGGTACTCGGCTACACCTTC | CASSLAENRDRVLGYTF
- | TRBJ2-5 | - | TRBV11-2 | TGTGCCAGCAGCTTAGCTAAGACCCAGTACTTC | CASSLAKTQYF
- | TRBJ1-6 | - | TRBV30 | TGTGCCTGGAGTGCCAGGGCAGTCTCACCCCTCCACTTT | CAWSARAVSPLHF
TRBD1 | TRBJ1-2 | - | TRBV24-1 | TGTGCCACCAGCAACAGGGGTGACTATGGCTACACCTTC | CATSNRGDYGYTF
- | TRBJ2-3 | - | TRBV6-5 | TGTGCCAGCAGCCGTAGCAGGGGGGGCACAGATACGCAGTATTTT | CASSRSRGGTDTQYF
TRBD2 | TRBJ2-1 | - | TRBV7-9 | TGTGCCAGCAGCTTAGGGGCTCTAGCGGGGCCCTCCTACAATGAGCAGTTCTTC | CASSLGALAGPSYNEQFF
TRBD1 | TRBJ1-5 | - | TRBV6-2/TRBV6-3 | TGTGCCAGCAGCCCTGGACAGGGCAGGGTTCAGCCCCAGCATTTT | CASSPGQGRVQPQHF
TRBD2 | TRBJ2-6 | - | TRBV19 | TGTGCCAGTATCGCGGGGGGCCGCTCTGGGGCCAACGTCCTGACTTTC | CASIAGGRSGANVLTF
- | TRBJ2-1 | - | TRBV4-2 | TGTGCCAGCAGCCAACACCCAGCGGGCAGCTCCTACAATGAGCAGTTCTTC | CASSQHPAGSSYNEQFF
TRBD1 | TRBJ2-5 | - | TRBV19 | TGTGCCAGTAGTACCCCGCGACAGGGTGGCTCAGCGGAGACCCAGTACTTC | CASSTPRQGGSAETQYF
- | TRBJ2-1 | - | TRBV4-1 | TGCGCCAGCAGCCAAGAGGTTGAGCAGTTCTTC | CASSQEVEQFF